The entry below describes one T cell receptor beta chain. The antigen is not known. These data belong to a study of T cells in tumors after PD-1 blockade. At the level of the study: A subset received ongoing vismodegib 150 mg daily alongside anti-PD-1 therapy. Study outcomes and limitations: Blood contained approximately 43% of the tumor's TCR clonotypes.

This CDR3 has 15 residues. J was trimmed by 4 bases and V by 0 bases; bases with no gene match: 3. From germline, CDR1 is SGHTA and CDR2 FQGNSA. Data came from immunoSEQ multiplex PCR; TCRdb stores just in-frame clones and leaves some out. The sample yields about 20,000 clones, 78% seen once. The TCR comes from a human donor with basal cell carcinoma. The sequences come from PBMCs, collected before anti-PD-1 treatment. This chain links TRBV7-2 with TRBJ2-1; TRBD2 matches 7 bases. CDR3 in amino acids: CASSLAAGVYNEQFF. The CDR3 DNA follows: TGTGCCAGCAGCTTAGCTGCGGGGGTTTACAATGAGCAGTTCTTC.